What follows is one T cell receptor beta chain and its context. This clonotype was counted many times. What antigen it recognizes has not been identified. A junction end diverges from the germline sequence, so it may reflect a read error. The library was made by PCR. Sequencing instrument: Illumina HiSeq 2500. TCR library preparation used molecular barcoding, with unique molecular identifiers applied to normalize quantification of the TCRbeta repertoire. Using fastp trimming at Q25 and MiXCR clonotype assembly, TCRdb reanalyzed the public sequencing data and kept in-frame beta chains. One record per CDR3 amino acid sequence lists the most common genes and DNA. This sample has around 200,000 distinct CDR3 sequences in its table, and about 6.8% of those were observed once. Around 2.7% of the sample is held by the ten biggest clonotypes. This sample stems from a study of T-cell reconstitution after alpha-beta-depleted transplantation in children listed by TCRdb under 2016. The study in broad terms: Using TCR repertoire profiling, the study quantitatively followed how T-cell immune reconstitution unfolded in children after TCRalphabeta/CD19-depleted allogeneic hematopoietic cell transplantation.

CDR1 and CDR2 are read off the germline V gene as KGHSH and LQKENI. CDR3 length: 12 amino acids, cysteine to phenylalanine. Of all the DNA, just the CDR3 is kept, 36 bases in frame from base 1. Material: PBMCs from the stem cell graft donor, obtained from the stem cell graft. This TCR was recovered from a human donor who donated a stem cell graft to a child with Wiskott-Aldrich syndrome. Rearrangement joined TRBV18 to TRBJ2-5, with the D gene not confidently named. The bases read TGCGCCAGCAGTCCGTTAGGAGAGACCCAGTACTTC. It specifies CASSPLGETQYF.